This section outlines one T cell receptor (beta chain) sequence together with its context. The data were obtained in a study of T cells in tumors after PD-1 blockade. Study-level background: A subset received ongoing vismodegib 150 mg daily alongside anti-PD-1 therapy.

Here immunoSEQ multiplex PCR was the method, and the copy in TCRdb shows in-frame clones only, minus some. This sample has about 59,000 clones; around four fifths occur once, and the top ten carry around 15%. The clonotype originates from a human donor with basal cell carcinoma. Sequencing was performed on PBMCs, taken before anti-PD-1 treatment.

The CDR3 DNA reads TGTGCCAGCAGTGAAGTAGGGTTTCTTGAAAAACTGTTTTTT. It specifies CASSEVGFLEKLFF. J is TRBJ1-4 and V is TRBV6-1, with unresolved D. V was pared by 1 base and J by 7 bases, with 10 bases between. The CDR3 totals 14 residues. Germline V gene lookup returns CDR1 MNHNS and CDR2 SASEGT.